This T cell receptor beta chain derives from a study of CD8+CD57+ T cells in acquired aplastic anemia. Across the whole study: Isolated CD4+ and CD8+ cells, once sorted, yielded DNA averaging roughly 3.2 ug. Findings and limits, study-wide: No significant patient-versus-control difference appeared in CD8+ Simpson's diversity. Patients had approximately 30 CD8+ CDR3 sequences in common with controls (the shared set).

Patients who underwent sequencing had shown CD8+CD57+ cell expansion by flow cytometry. Blood was sampled before the patients had received any therapy. This clonotype came up many times. Its antigen is not identified. Genomic DNA, serving as template, underwent TCR beta VDJ and CDR3 profiling. One entry per CDR3 protein, called by TCRdb with MiXCR from the reads. This table holds some 170,000 distinct CDR3 sequences, 40% to 50% found once. The CDR3 is 16 amino acids. The V and J ends lost 5 bases and 7 bases respectively, with 21 bases between them. The sequenced sample was sorted CD4+, CD8+, or CD8+CD57+ T cells (not recorded which) from PBMCs. The origin of this receptor is a human donor with aplastic anemia. The chain has TRBV12-3 or TRBV12-4 and TRBJ1-5, with D tentatively TRBD1 (5 bases). The CDR3 region is CASSPNRGTLGQPQHF. Written as DNA, the CDR3 is TGTGCCAGCAGTCCAAACCGCGGGACCTTGGGACAGCCCCAGCATTTT.